This T cell receptor beta chain derives from a study of shared clonotypes between healthy human individuals. The wider study: The study used three CD4 naive, three CD4 memory, two CD8 naive and one CD8 memory plate per donor.

Using immunoSEQ multiplex PCR, the repertoire was profiled, and TCRdb retains in-frame clones only, with some absent. The data hold about 2,200,000 clones, with approximately 94% observed a single time. CD8 cells regarded as naive lacked CD45RO, were positively chosen for CCR7, and omitted terminally differentiated effector memory CD45RA+ cells. V trimming: 10 bases; J trimming: 6 bases; junction bases outside the gene matches: 13. Germline V gives CDR1 MDHEN, CDR2 SYDVKM. The length of the CDR3 is 16 residues. As concerns this clone: What it binds is unknown.

Whole-study findings and limits: Shared clonotypes across all four donors exceeded non-shared ones in generation probability. Naive subsets usually exceeded memory subsets in estimated richness. Deeper or shallower sequencing was expected to change how clonotypes are shared among donors.

V is TRBV28 and J is TRBJ2-2; 11 positions match TRBD2. What was sequenced was naive CD8+ T cells from PBMCs. The sequence was collected from a young man in good health. Some clones in this sample may be carry-over from other donors' samples. DNA of the CDR3: TGTGCCACCGCCGCGGGGGCTAGCGGGAGGCCCGGGGAGCTGTTTTTT. Amino acid sequence: CATAAGASGRPGELFF.